Below, 32 T cell receptor beta chains from the same sample are listed, as sequenced in a study of cytomegalovirus exposure and HLA in healthy donors. Measured with immunoSEQ multiplex PCR; TCRdb has only the in-frame clones, and not every one. The sample contains over 200,000 clones, roughly 85% of which appear only once. Sequenced material: PBMCs. These TCRs come from a woman aged 18-29 years in good health and CMV-seronegative.

V is TRBV15 and J is TRBJ2-3; 13 bases agree with TRBD2. The germline CDR1 and CDR2 sequences are LNHNV and YYDKDF (reference sequence). V shed 2 bases, J shed 4 bases, and the junction held 6 bases outside the gene matches. There are 17 residues in the CDR3. The CDR3 DNA reads TGTGCCACCAGCAGATCCCGGACTAGCGGGAGTTCAGATACGCAGTATTTT. Its translation is CATSRSRTSGSSDTQYF.

The chain is built from TRBV7-9 and TRBJ2-3, with D perhaps TRBD1 (6 bases). V lost 5 bases, J lost 1 base, and 13 bases lay in between. The CDR3 spans 15 residues. Per germline, CDR1 SEHNR and CDR2 FQNEAQ (reference sequence). This CDR3 reads CASSLTGPRTDTQYF. DNA for the CDR3: TGTGCCAGCAGCCTTACAGGGCCTCGCACAGATACGCAGTATTTT.

V is TRBV5-4 and J is TRBJ2-1; D gene uncertain. The germline V gene encodes CDR1 SGHNT and CDR2 YYREEE (reference sequence). The V end lost 3 bases, the J end lost 2 bases, and 9 bases lay between the germline ends. The CDR3 is made up of 14 amino acids. CDR3: CASSSDSTYNEQFF. CDR3 in DNA: TGTGCCAGCAGCTCTGACTCGACCTACAATGAGCAGTTCTTC.

The chain recombines TRBV4-1 with TRBJ1-2; D is unresolved. Germline CDR1 MGHRA, CDR2 YSYEKL. There are 15 residues in the CDR3. V lost 0 bases and J 4 bases, leaving 12 bases between the germline ends. The CDR3 DNA follows: TGCGCCAGCAGCCAAGATTTGACCCTCGGCTATGGCTACACCTTC. This encodes CASSQDLTLGYGYTF.

The chain couples TRBV28 to TRBJ2-3; D perhaps matches TRBD2 (6 bases). The CDR3 runs to 15 residues. Germline V gene lookup returns CDR1 MDHEN and CDR2 SYDVKM. Trimming shortened V by 3 bases and J by 7 bases, and 17 bases separated the two germline ends. In nucleotides, the CDR3 is TGTGCCAGCAGTTTGTCGTGGCGGGAACTAAATACGCAGTATTTT. Protein: CASSLSWRELNTQYF.

This clone was seen a single time. The rearrangement uses TRBV9 and TRBJ1-5; D might be TRBD1 (5 bases). This CDR3 comprises 15 residues. The germline CDR1 and CDR2 sequences are SGDLS and YYNGEE. The V gene lost 4 bases and the J gene lost 3 bases, with 14 bases spanning the gap. Here the CDR3 DNA reads TGTGCCAGCAGCCCTCGGGACGGCATCAATCAGCCCCAGCATTTT. It specifies CASSPRDGINQPQHF.

V gene TRBV2 combines with J gene TRBJ2-7; no firm D call. CDR3 length equals 15 residues. Germline values: CDR1 SNHLY, CDR2 FYNNEI. The ends were cut back, 2 bases at V and 4 bases at J, with 15 bases in the middle. CDR3 loop: CASSEISLLRYEQYF. The CDR3 nucleotides read TGTGCCAGCAGTGAAATTTCACTCCTAAGGTACGAGCAGTACTTC.

V usage is TRBV18 and J usage is TRBJ2-1; D is uncertain. With 3 bases removed from V and 4 bases from J, the gap between germline ends came to 16 bases. The CDR3 is made up of 16 amino acids. Germline V gene data show CDR1 as KGHSH and CDR2 as LQKENI. Here the CDR3 DNA reads TGTGCCAGCTCACCTCGCAGCCCCGGTCCATACAATGAGCAGTTCTTC. It yields the protein CASSPRSPGPYNEQFF.

The chain is built from TRBV27 and TRBJ2-2, with 7 bases fitting TRBD2. CDR1 and CDR2 (germline): MNHEY, SMNVEV (reference sequence). This CDR3 contains 15 residues. V lost 6 bases to trimming and J lost 5 bases; unmatched junction nucleotides: 9. For the CDR3, the DNA is TGTGCCAGCAGGGGGGGGAGAGGAGGGACCGGGGAGCTGTTTTTT. Protein sequence: CASRGGRGGTGELFF.

The chain has TRBV5-1 and TRBJ1-2, with D possibly matching TRBD1 (5 bases). The CDR3 contains 15 residues. Trimming shortened V by 4 bases and J by 3 bases, and 16 bases separated the two germline ends. CDR1 SGHRS and CDR2 YFSETQ come from the germline V gene. CDR3 amino acids: CASSRPGTSYYGYTF. CDR3 DNA sequence: TGCGCCAGCAGCCGTCCCGGGACTTCTTACTATGGCTACACCTTC.

V usage is TRBV5-1 and J usage is TRBJ1-1; D may be TRBD1 (5 bases). With 4 bases removed from V and 5 bases from J, the gap between germline ends came to 21 bases. The CDR3 is 16 amino acids. Germline V lookup: CDR1 SGHRS, CDR2 YFSETQ. CDR3 DNA sequence: TGCGCCAGCAGCCCCAGTCCCCAGGGACGATCTACTGAAGCTTTCTTT. Its translation is CASSPSPQGRSTEAFF.

Only a few counts were recorded for this clone. The gene calls are TRBV6-5 and TRBJ2-2, with no clear D. V shed 6 bases and J shed 5 bases, with 13 bases lying between them. Germline V gene lookup returns CDR1 MNHEY and CDR2 SVGAGI. The CDR3 is 14 amino acids. The CDR3, as DNA: TGTGCCAGCAGGCCGCCCACTCCTACCGGGGAGCTGTTTTTT. Its protein is CASRPPTPTGELFF.

The gene calls are TRBV28 and TRBJ2-1; TRBD2 agrees at 11 bases. Trimming removed 3 bases from V and 8 bases from J; junction bases left unmatched: 6. From germline, CDR1 is MDHEN and CDR2 SYDVKM. CDR3 length equals 15 residues. The CDR3 DNA follows: TGTGCCAGCAGTTTGCTAGCGGGAGGTAAGGATGAGCAGTTCTTC. It codes for CASSLLAGGKDEQFF. The complete variable domain, with remaining parts taken from reference TRBV28 and TRBJ2-1, reads DVKVTQSSRYLVKRTGEKVFLECVQDMDHENMFWYRQDPGLGLRLIYFSYDVKMKEKGDIPEGYSVSREKKERFSLILESASTNQTSMYLCASSLLAGGKDEQFFGPGTRLTVL.

The chain carries TRBV27 and TRBJ1-1, with D tentatively TRBD1 (5 bases). V lost 6 bases and J 1 base, leaving 12 bases between the germline ends. The CDR3 sequence is 14 residues long. Germline CDR1 MNHEY, CDR2 SMNVEV (reference sequence). The CDR3 nucleotides are TGTGCCAGCAGCAATACAGGACCGAACACTGAAGCTTTCTTT. Encoded protein: CASSNTGPNTEAFF.

The V call is TRBV6-1, the J call TRBJ2-1; D perhaps matches TRBD2 (5 bases). Trimming removed 4 bases at V and 9 bases at J, with 13 bases between. The length of the CDR3 is 13 residues. Germline V lookup: CDR1 MNHNS, CDR2 SASEGT. The CDR3 loop is CASSGGYAGEQFF. The CDR3 DNA reads TGTGCCAGCAGTGGAGGGTACGCCGGTGAGCAGTTCTTC.

The chain recombines TRBV9 with TRBJ1-2; D remains unclear. Trimming cost V 0 bases and J 11 bases, with 8 bases left between them. Germline V gene sequence: CDR1 SGDLS, CDR2 YYNGEE. This CDR3 comprises 11 residues. The CDR3 protein is CASSVGGSYTF. The CDR3 DNA reads TGTGCCAGCAGCGTAGGGGGTAGTTACACCTTC.

The J gene is TRBJ1-1, the V gene TRBV30, with a weak D call TRBD1 (6 bases). Germline-derived CDR1 and CDR2 are GTSNPN and SVGIG (reference sequence). The V end was cut by 0 bases, the J end by 5 bases, with 10 bases between. The CDR3 totals 13 residues. CDR3 sequence: CAWSVQRGTEAFF. In DNA form, the CDR3 reads TGTGCCTGGAGTGTTCAAAGGGGGACTGAAGCTTTCTTT. Full variable domain (remainder filled in from reference TRBV30 and TRBJ1-1): SQTIHQWPATLVQPVGSPLSLECTVEGTSNPNLYWYRQAAGRGLQLLFYSVGIGQISSEVPQNLSASRPQDRQFILSSKKLLLSDSGFYLCAWSVQRGTEAFFGQGTRLTVV.

This rearrangement joins TRBV12-5 to TRBJ1-3; maybe TRBD1 (5 bases). Germline-derived CDR1 and CDR2 are LGHNT and FRNRAP. The CDR3 covers 16 residues. The V end lost 5 bases, the J end lost 4 bases, and 18 bases lay between the germline ends. The CDR3 coding sequence is TGTGCTAGTGGTCCGCCAGGGTGGGCGGAAGGAAACACCATATATTTT. Translation: CASGPPGWAEGNTIYF.

The CDR3 DNA sequence: TGCGCCAGCAGCAGCGCAGACGGCTATAATTCACCCCTCCACTTT. It translates to CASSSADGYNSPLHF. This chain connects TRBV5-1 to TRBJ1-6; no clear D gene. CDR1 SGHRS and CDR2 YFSETQ come from the germline V gene. Between the trimmed V and J ends, which lost 4 bases and 3 bases, there was a span of 11 bases. The CDR3 extends over 15 amino acids.

V and J are TRBV18 and TRBJ1-2; D may be TRBD1 (5 bases). Deletions cut 2 bases from V and 7 bases from J, with 14 bases between. CDR1 KGHSH and CDR2 LQKENI come from the germline V gene. This CDR3 is 14 amino acids long. The CDR3 DNA is TGTGCCAGCTCACCAGGGACGGAGGCCTTTGGCTACACCTTC. Encoded protein: CASSPGTEAFGYTF. Complete variable domain (other parts from reference TRBV18 and TRBJ1-2): NAGVMQNPRHLVRRRGQEARLRCSPMKGHSHVYWYRQLPEEGLKFMVYLQKENIIDESGMPKERFSAEFPKEGPSILRIQQVVRGDSAAYFCASSPGTEAFGYTFGSGTRLTVV.

Turning to this clone: Other nucleotide sequences in the sample specify the same CDR3. The rearrangement uses TRBV30 and TRBJ2-7; weak D call: TRBD2 (6 bases). The ends were cut back, 0 bases at V and 2 bases at J, with 8 bases in the middle. The CDR3 extends over 13 amino acids. Germline values: CDR1 GTSNPN, CDR2 SVGIG (reference sequence). In DNA, the CDR3 is TGTGCCTGGAGTGTCGGAGGGACCTACGAGCAGTACTTC. Protein product: CAWSVGGTYEQYF. Full variable domain (outside the CDR3, taken from reference TRBV30 and TRBJ2-7): SQTIHQWPATLVQPVGSPLSLECTVEGTSNPNLYWYRQAAGRGLQLLFYSVGIGQISSEVPQNLSASRPQDRQFILSSKKLLLSDSGFYLCAWSVGGTYEQYFGPGTRLTVT.

This clone was seen once. This sequence joins TRBV6-5 and TRBJ2-3; 9 bases agree with TRBD2. J gave up 4 bases and V 0 bases, and 5 bases lay outside the gene matches. The germline V gene encodes CDR1 MNHEY and CDR2 SVGAGI. The CDR3 length is 16 residues. The CDR3 reads CASSYSISGSPDTQYF. DNA of the CDR3: TGTGCCAGCAGTTACTCGATTAGCGGGAGCCCAGATACGCAGTATTTT.

The chain combines TRBV28 with TRBJ2-7; 11 bases map to TRBD2. The CDR3 totals 15 residues. Losses at the gene ends were 2 bases for V and 7 bases for J; bases not matched to a gene: 7. In germline, CDR1 is MDHEN, CDR2 SYDVKM. CDR3 region: CASSLPTSGSDEQYF. The CDR3 DNA follows: TGTGCCAGCAGTTTACCTACTAGCGGGAGCGATGAGCAGTACTTC.

The rearrangement joins TRBV6-1 to TRBJ2-7; the match to TRBD1 covers 7 bases. The germline CDR1 and CDR2 sequences are MNHNS and SASEGT. The junction had 7 bases not matched to a gene; V was cut back by 5 bases and J by 3 bases. This CDR3 is 14 amino acids long. CDR3 in DNA: TGTGCCAGCAGTCGAGACGGGACAGTCTACGAGCAGTACTTC. Its translation is CASSRDGTVYEQYF.

This clone was seen only once. The rearrangement uses TRBV5-5 and TRBJ1-1; weak D call: TRBD1 (5 bases). CDR1 and CDR2 from the germline V gene are SGHKS and YYEKEE (reference sequence). The CDR3 is made up of 15 amino acids. Trimming cost V 0 bases and J 1 base, with 10 bases left between them. CDR3 residues: CASSLGDGWNTEAFF. In DNA form, the CDR3 reads TGTGCCAGCAGCTTGGGGGACGGATGGAACACTGAAGCTTTCTTT.

V usage is TRBV5-1 and J usage is TRBJ1-1, with a tentative D call TRBD1 (5 bases). CDR1 SGHRS and CDR2 YFSETQ come from the germline V gene. The CDR3 consists of 14 residues. V gave up 4 bases and J gave up 6 bases, with 16 bases separating them. The CDR3 spells CASSVSRGVAEAFF. CDR3 nucleotide sequence: TGCGCCAGCAGCGTATCCCGGGGGGTGGCTGAAGCTTTCTTT. Together with reference TRBV5-1 and TRBJ1-1, the CDR3 gives the full variable domain: KAGVTQTPRYLIKTRGQQVTLSCSPISGHRSVSWYQQTPGQGLQFLFEYFSETQRNKGNFPGRFSGRQFSNSRSEMNVSTLELGDSALYLCASSVSRGVAEAFFGQGTRLTVV.

The V and J genes are TRBV2 and TRBJ1-1; D unclear. Trimming removed 6 bases at V and 0 bases at J, with 8 bases between. This CDR3 is 13 amino acids long. Germline CDR1 is SNHLY and CDR2 is FYNNEI. CDR3 sequence: CASRREMNTEAFF. The CDR3 DNA is TGTGCCAGCAGGAGAGAGATGAACACTGAAGCTTTCTTT.

The chain joins TRBV15 to TRBJ1-3; the match to TRBD1 covers 8 bases. CDR1 is LNHNV and CDR2 is YYDKDF in the germline V gene (reference sequence). V was pared by 6 bases and J by 4 bases, with 8 bases of the junction left unmatched. CDR3 length equals 15 residues. DNA of the CDR3: TGTGCCACCAGGGCAGGGGGCGCGTCGGGAAACACCATATATTTT. Its translation: CATRAGGASGNTIYF.

The rearrangement links TRBV4-1 to TRBJ2-7, with unresolved D. The CDR3 loop spans 13 amino acids. CDR1 and CDR2 from the germline V gene are MGHRA and YSYEKL. V lost 3 bases and J 7 bases, leaving 13 bases between the germline ends. The CDR3 is CASSQLILEEQYF. In DNA, the CDR3 is TGCGCCAGCAGCCAGCTGATTCTTGAGGAGCAGTACTTC.

The chain couples TRBV5-1 to TRBJ1-1; possible D gene TRBD1, 6 bases. Germline-derived CDR1 and CDR2 are SGHRS and YFSETQ. The CDR3 sequence is 14 residues long. Trimming pared 3 bases from V and 2 bases from J, leaving 11 bases between. CDR3 protein: CASSWGAANTEAFF. For the CDR3, the DNA is TGCGCCAGCAGCTGGGGGGCGGCCAACACTGAAGCTTTCTTT.

This chain joins TRBV7-6 and TRBJ1-2; D gene uncertain. The ends were cut back, 2 bases at V and 7 bases at J, with 11 bases in the middle. The CDR3 totals 13 residues. The germline V gene has CDR1 SGHVS and CDR2 FNYEAQ. The CDR3 DNA reads TGTGCCAGCAGCTTAACCCCCGCGGGTGGCTACACCTTC. This gives the protein CASSLTPAGGYTF.

The V gene is TRBV7-9, the J gene TRBJ1-2; no clear D. Between the trimmed V and J ends, which lost 4 bases and 8 bases, there was a span of 17 bases. Germline V gene data show CDR1 as SEHNR and CDR2 as FQNEAQ (reference sequence). The CDR3 contains 14 residues. This CDR3 reads CASSSHVGAGGYTF. In DNA, the CDR3 is TGTGCCAGCAGCTCGCACGTGGGCGCGGGCGGCTACACCTTC.